This T cell receptor beta chain was captured in a study of blood T cell repertoires in COVID-19. Turning to the study itself: PBMCs, B-cell-depleted T cells, or T cells were the source of the cDNA or gDNA that made up the material.

Per the original methods: Estimation of nucleated cell counts was performed using reference gene primer amplification. Data came from immunoSEQ multiplex PCR; TCRdb stores just in-frame clones and leaves some out. That table is the source of V, J and clone size, and D and trimming were worked out from the DNA. The sample yields some 220,000 clones, approximately 80% seen once. There are 15 residues in the CDR3. J gave up 5 bases and V 6 bases, and 5 bases lay outside the gene matches. The germline gives CDR1 MDHEN, CDR2 SYDVKM. Sequenced material: peripheral blood. The origin of this receptor is a man aged 50-60 years with active or convalescent COVID-19. The V call is TRBV28, the J call TRBJ2-3; 13 bases agree with TRBD2. The CDR3 reads CASRGLAGAIDTQYF. The DNA for the CDR3 is TGTGCCAGCAGAGGACTAGCGGGAGCCATAGATACGCAGTATTTT.